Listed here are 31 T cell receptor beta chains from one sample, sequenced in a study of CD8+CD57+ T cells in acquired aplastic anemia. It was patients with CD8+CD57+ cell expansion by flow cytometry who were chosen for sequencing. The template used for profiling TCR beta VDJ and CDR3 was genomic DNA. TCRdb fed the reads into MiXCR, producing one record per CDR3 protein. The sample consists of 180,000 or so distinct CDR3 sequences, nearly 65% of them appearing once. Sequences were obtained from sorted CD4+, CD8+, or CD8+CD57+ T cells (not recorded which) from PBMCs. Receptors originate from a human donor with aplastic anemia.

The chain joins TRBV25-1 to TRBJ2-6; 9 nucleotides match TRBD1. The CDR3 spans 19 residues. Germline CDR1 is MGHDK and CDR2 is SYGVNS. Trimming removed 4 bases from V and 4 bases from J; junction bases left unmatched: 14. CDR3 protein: CASSGWTGALTSGANVLTF. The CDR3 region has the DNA TGTGCCAGCAGTGGATGGACAGGGGCCCTAACCTCCGGGGCCAACGTCCTGACTTTC.

The CDR3 sequence is CASSISPLGRGGSDTQYF. DNA for the CDR3: TGTGCCAGTAGTATATCCCCCTTGGGGCGGGGGGGATCTGATACGCAGTATTTT. V is TRBV19 and J is TRBJ2-3, with 9 bases that match TRBD2. CDR1 and CDR2 (germline): LNHDA, SQIVND (reference sequence). J was trimmed by 6 bases and V by 2 bases; bases with no gene match: 15. This CDR3 has 18 residues.

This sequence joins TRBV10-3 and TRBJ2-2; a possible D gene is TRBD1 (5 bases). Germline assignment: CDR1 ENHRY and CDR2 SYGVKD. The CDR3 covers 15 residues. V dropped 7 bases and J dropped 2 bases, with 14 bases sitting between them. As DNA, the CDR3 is TGTGCCATCACCAGGGCTTTAGGTAACACCGGGGAGCTGTTTTTT. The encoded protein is CAITRALGNTGELFF.

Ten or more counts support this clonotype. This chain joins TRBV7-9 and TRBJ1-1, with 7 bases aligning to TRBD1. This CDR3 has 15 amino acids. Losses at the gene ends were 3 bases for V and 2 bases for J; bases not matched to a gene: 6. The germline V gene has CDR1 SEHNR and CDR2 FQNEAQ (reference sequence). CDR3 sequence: CASSFPGQLNTEAFF. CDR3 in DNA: TGTGCCAGCAGCTTCCCGGGACAGCTTAACACTGAAGCTTTCTTT.

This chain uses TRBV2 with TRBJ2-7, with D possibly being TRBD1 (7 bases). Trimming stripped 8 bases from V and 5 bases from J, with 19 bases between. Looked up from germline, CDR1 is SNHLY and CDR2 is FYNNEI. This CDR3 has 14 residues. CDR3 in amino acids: CASASQGRMDEQYF. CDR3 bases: TGTGCCAGCGCGTCACAGGGGAGGATGGACGAGCAGTACTTC.

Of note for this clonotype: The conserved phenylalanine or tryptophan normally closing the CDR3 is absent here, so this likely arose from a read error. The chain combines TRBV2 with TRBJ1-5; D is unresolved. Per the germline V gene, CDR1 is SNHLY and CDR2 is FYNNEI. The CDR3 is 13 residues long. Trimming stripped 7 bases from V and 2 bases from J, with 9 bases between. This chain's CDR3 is CASTGWGNQPQHS. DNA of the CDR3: TGTGCCAGCACCGGATGGGGCAATCAGCCCCAGCATTCT.

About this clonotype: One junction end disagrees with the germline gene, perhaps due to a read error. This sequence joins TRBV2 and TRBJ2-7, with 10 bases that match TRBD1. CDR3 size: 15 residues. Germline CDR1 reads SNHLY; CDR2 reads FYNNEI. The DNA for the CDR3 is TGTGCCAGCAGTGACCCCGGGACAGGGGTCTACGAGCAGTGCTTC. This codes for CASSDPGTGVYEQCF.

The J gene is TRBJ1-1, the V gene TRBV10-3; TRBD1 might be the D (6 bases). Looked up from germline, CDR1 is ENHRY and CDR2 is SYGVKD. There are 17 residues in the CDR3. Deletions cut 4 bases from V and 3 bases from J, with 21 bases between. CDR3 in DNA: TGTGCCATCAGTGGCCCCACAGGGAGCGGGCAGTACACTGAAGCTTTCTTT. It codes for CAISGPTGSGQYTEAFF.

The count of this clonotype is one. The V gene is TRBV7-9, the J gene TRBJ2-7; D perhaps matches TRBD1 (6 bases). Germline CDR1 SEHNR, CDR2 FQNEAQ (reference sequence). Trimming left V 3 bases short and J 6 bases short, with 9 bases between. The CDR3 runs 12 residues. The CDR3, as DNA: TGTGCCAGCAGCTTCGGACAGCGCGAGCAGTACTTC. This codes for CASSFGQREQYF.

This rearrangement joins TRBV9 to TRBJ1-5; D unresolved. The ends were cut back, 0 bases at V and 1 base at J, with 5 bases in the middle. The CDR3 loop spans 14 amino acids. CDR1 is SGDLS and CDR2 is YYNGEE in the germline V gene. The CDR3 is CASSVGTSNQPQHF. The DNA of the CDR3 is TGTGCCAGCAGCGTAGGCACAAGCAATCAGCCCCAGCATTTT.

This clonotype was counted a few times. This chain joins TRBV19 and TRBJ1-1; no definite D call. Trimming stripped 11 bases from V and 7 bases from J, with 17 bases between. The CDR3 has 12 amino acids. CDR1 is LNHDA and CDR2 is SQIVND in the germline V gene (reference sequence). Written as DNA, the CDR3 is TGTGCCGCCAAGACGTCCTACCTTGAAGCTTTCTTT. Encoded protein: CAAKTSYLEAFF.

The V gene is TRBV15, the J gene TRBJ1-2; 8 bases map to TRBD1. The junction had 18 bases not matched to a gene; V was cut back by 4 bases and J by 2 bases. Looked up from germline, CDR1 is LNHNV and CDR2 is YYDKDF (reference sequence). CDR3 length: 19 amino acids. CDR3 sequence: CATSTSLGKQGAGNYGYTF. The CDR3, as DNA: TGTGCCACCAGCACCTCATTGGGGAAGCAGGGGGCGGGGAACTATGGCTACACCTTC.

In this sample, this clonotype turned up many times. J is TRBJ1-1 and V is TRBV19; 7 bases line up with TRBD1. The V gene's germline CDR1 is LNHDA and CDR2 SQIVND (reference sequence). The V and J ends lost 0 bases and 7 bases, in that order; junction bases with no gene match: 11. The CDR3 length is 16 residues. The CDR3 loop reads CASSIDQTTGESEAFF. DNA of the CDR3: TGTGCCAGTAGTATAGATCAGACTACAGGGGAGAGTGAAGCTTTCTTT.

CDR3 in amino acids: CARGYEQYF. Here the CDR3 DNA reads TGTGCTCGGGGCTACGAGCAGTACTTC. This chain joins TRBV2 and TRBJ2-7, with a possible D match to TRBD2 (5 bases). The V gene's germline CDR1 is SNHLY and CDR2 FYNNEI. The CDR3 has 9 residues. The full variable domain, with the rest looked up from reference TRBV2 and TRBJ2-7, is EPEVTQTPSHQVTQMGQEVILRCVPISNHLYFYWYRQILGQKVEFLVSFYNNEISEKSEIFDDQFSVERPDGSNFTLKIRSTKLEDSAMYFCARGYEQYFGPGTRLTVT.

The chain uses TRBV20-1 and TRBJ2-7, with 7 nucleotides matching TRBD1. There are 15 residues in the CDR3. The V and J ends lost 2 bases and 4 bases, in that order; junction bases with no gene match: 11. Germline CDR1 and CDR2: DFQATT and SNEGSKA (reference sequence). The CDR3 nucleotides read TGCAGTGCTAGAACAGGGGTAGAGGGCGGATACGAGCAGTACTTC. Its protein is CSARTGVEGGYEQYF.

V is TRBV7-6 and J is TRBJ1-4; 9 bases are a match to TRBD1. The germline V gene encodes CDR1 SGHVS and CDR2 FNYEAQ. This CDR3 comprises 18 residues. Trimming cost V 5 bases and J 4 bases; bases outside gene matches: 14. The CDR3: CASSPIPGQGGINEKLFF. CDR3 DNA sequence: TGTGCCAGCAGCCCCATCCCGGGACAGGGAGGGATTAATGAAAAACTGTTTTTT.

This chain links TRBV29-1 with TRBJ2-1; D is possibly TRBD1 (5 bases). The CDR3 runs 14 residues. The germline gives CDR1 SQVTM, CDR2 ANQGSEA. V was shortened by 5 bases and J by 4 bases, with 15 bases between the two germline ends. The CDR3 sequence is CSVPFGAVYNEQFF. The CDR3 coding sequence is TGCAGCGTTCCCTTTGGGGCAGTATACAATGAGCAGTTCTTC.

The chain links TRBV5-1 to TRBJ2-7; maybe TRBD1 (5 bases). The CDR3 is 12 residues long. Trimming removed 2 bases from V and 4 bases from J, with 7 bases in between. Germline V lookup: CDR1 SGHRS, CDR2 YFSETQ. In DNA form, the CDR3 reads TGCGCCAGCAGCTTTCAGGGATACGAGCAGTACTTC. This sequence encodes CASSFQGYEQYF.

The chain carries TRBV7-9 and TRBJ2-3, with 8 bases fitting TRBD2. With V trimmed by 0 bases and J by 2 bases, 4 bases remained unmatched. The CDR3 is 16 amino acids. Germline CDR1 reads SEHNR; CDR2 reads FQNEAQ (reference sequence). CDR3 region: CASSLASGGTTDTQYF. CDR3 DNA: TGTGCCAGCAGCTTAGCGTCGGGAGGGACCACAGATACGCAGTATTTT. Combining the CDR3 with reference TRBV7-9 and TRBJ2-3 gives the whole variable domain DTGVSQNPRHKITKRGQNVTFRCDPISEHNRLYWYRQTLGQGPEFLTYFQNEAQLEKSRLLSDRFSAERPKGSFSTLEIQRTEQGDSAMYLCASSLASGGTTDTQYFGPGTRLTVL.

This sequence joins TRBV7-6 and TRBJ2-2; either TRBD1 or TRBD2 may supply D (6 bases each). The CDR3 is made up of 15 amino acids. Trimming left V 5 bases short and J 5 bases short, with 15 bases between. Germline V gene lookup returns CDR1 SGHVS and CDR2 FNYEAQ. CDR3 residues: CASSHRVGGTGELFF. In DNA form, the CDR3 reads TGTGCCAGCAGCCACAGGGTCGGAGGGACCGGGGAGCTGTTTTTT.

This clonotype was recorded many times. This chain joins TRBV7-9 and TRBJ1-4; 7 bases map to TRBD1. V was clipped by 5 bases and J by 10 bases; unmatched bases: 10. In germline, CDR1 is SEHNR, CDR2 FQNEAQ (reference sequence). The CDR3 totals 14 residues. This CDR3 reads CASSHRDSPSKLFF. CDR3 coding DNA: TGTGCCAGCAGCCACCGGGACAGCCCATCAAAACTGTTTTTT.

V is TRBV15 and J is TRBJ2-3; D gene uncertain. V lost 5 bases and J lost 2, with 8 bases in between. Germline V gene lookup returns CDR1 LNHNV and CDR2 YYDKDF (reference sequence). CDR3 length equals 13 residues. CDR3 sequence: CATSPGDTDTQYF. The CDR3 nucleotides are TGTGCCACCAGCCCCGGCGACACAGATACGCAGTATTTT.

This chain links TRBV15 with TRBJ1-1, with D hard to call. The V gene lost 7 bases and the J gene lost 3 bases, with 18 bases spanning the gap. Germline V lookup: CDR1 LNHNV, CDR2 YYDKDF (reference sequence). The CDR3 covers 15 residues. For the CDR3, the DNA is TGTGCCACCAACCGAGACGCTGATTCGGACACTGAAGCTTTCTTT. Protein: CATNRDADSDTEAFF.

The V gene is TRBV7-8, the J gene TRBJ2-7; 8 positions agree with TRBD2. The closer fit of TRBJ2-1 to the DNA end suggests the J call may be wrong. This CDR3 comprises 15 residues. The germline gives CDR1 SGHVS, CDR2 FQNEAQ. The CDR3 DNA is TGTGCCAGCAGCTCAAATACGGGGGGGGGCGATGAGCAGTTCTTC. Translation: CASSSNTGGGDEQFF.

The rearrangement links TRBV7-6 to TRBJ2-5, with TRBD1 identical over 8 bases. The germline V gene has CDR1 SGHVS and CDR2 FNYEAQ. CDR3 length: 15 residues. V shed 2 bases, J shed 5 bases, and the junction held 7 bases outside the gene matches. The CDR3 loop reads CASSLYRGNLETQYF. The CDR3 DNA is TGTGCCAGCAGCTTATACAGGGGGAACTTGGAGACCCAGTACTTC.

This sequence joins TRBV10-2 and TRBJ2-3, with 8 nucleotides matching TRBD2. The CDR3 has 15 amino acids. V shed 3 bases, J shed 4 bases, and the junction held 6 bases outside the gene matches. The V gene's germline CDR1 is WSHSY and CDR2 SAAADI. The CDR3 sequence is CASSEPAGGSDTQYF. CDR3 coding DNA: TGCGCCAGCAGTGAACCGGCGGGGGGTTCAGATACGCAGTATTTT.

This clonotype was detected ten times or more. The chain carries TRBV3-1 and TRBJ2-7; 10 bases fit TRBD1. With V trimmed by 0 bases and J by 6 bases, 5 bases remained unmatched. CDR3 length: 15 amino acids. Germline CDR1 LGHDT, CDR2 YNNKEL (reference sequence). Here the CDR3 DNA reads TGTGCCAGCAGCCAAGATCGGGGACAGGGGCGCGAGCAGTACTTC. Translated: CASSQDRGQGREQYF.

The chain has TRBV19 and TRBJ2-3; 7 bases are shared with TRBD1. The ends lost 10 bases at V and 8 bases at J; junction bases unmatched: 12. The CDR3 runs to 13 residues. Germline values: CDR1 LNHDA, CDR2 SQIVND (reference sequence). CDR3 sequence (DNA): TGTGCCACATTTAGGGGGACAGACTCTACGCAGTATTTT. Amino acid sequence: CATFRGTDSTQYF.

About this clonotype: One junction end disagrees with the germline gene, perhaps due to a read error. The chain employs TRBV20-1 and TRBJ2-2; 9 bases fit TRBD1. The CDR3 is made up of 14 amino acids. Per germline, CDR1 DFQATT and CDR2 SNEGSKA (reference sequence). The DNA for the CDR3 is TGCAGTGCAAGGACAGGGGCGAACACCGGGGAGCTGGTTTTT. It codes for CSARTGANTGELVF.

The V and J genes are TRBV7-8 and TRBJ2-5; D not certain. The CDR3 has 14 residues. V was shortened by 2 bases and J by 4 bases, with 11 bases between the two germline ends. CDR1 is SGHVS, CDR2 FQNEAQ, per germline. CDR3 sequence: CASSLLRKGETQYF. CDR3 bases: TGTGCCAGCAGCTTACTACGAAAAGGAGAGACCCAGTACTTC.

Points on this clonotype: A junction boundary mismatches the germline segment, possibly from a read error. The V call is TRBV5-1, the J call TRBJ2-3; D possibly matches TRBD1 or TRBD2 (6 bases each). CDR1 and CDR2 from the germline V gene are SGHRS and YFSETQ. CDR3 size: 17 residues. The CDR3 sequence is CASSSSGGQVGTDTQYF. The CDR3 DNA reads TGTGCCAGCAGCTCCTCCGGGGGCCAGGTGGGGACAGATACGCAGTATTTT. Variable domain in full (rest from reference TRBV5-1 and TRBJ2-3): KAGVTQTPRYLIKTRGQQVTLSCSPISGHRSVSWYQQTPGQGLQFLFEYFSETQRNKGNFPGRFSGRQFSNSRSEMNVSTLELGDSALYLCASSSSGGQVGTDTQYFGPGTRLTVL.